Below, 18 T cell receptor beta chains from the same sample are listed, as sequenced in a study of shared clonotypes between healthy human individuals. Data came from immunoSEQ multiplex PCR; TCRdb stores just in-frame clones and leaves some out. The sample consists of roughly 2.1 million clones, 85% to 95% of them appearing once. CD45RO-negative, CCR7-selected cells formed the naive CD8 fraction, which excluded terminally differentiated effector memory CD45RA+ cells. Source material: naive CD8+ T cells from PBMCs. These receptors all come from a man younger than 35 in good health. Some clones in this sample may be carry-over from other donors' samples.

A few counts support this clone. This chain uses TRBV6-5 with TRBJ2-7; D is tentatively TRBD1 or TRBD2 (5 bases each). The ends were cut back, 11 bases at V and 5 bases at J, with 16 bases in the middle. The CDR3 has 12 residues. From germline, CDR1 is MNHEY and CDR2 SVGAGI. The CDR3 here is CASGPGSHEQYF. CDR3 DNA sequence: TGTGCCTCAGGGCCGGGATCCCACGAGCAGTACTTC.

The chain employs TRBV7-9 and TRBJ1-2; D remains ambiguous. V was cut by 5 bases and J by 3 bases, with 13 bases left in between. The V gene's germline CDR1 is SEHNR and CDR2 FQNEAQ (reference sequence). The CDR3 is made up of 14 amino acids. The CDR3 sequence is CASSPNKLDYGYTF. As DNA, the CDR3 is TGTGCCAGCAGCCCTAACAAGTTGGACTATGGCTACACCTTC.

V usage is TRBV23-1 and J usage is TRBJ2-2, with 9 bases identical to TRBD1. TRBV23-1 is an open reading frame whose function is uncertain. J lost 2 bases, V lost 8 bases, and 18 bases had no gene match. The CDR3 extends over 19 amino acids. Here the CDR3 reads CASGEGPAKGQGNTGELFF. The DNA of the CDR3 is TGCGCCAGCGGGGAGGGCCCAGCTAAGGGACAGGGCAACACCGGGGAGCTGTTTTTT.

This chain uses TRBV7-9 with TRBJ1-5, with TRBD1 identical over 7 bases. This CDR3 is 15 amino acids long. Losses at the gene ends were 5 bases for V and 0 bases for J; bases not matched to a gene: 4. From germline, CDR1 is SEHNR and CDR2 FQNEAQ (reference sequence). CDR3 residues: CASSDGTVSNQPQHF. The CDR3 DNA follows: TGTGCCAGCAGCGATGGGACAGTTAGCAATCAGCCCCAGCATTTT.

This chain uses TRBV7-8 with TRBJ2-7; 7 bases fit TRBD2. With V trimmed by 5 bases and J by 3 bases, 10 bases remained unmatched. CDR1 is SGHVS, CDR2 FQNEAQ, per germline. The CDR3 length is 15 residues. The CDR3 nucleotides are TGTGCCAGCAGCCGGTCCCGGGGGGTCGGCTACGAGCAGTACTTC. Translating gives CASSRSRGVGYEQYF.

This clone showed up just once. As DNA, the CDR3 is TGTGCCAGCAGCTCACCCGGGCATGAGCAGTACTTC. It encodes CASSSPGHEQYF. J is TRBJ2-7 and V is TRBV27, with no clear D. The CDR3 covers 12 residues. Between the trimmed V and J ends, which lost 6 bases and 7 bases, there was a span of 13 bases. Germline CDR1 MNHEY, CDR2 SMNVEV (reference sequence).

This chain uses TRBV6-6 with TRBJ2-5, with a weak D call TRBD2 (6 bases). The CDR3 loop spans 14 amino acids. V lost 4 bases to trimming and J lost 1 base, with 10 bases between them. CDR1 is MNHNY, CDR2 SVGAGI, per germline (reference sequence). The CDR3 sequence: CASSSRAGQETQYF. As DNA, the CDR3 is TGTGCCAGCAGTTCCCGAGCGGGCCAAGAGACCCAGTACTTC.

This chain joins TRBV7-3 and TRBJ2-1, with 7 bases matching TRBD2. This CDR3 is built from 17 residues. V shed 5 bases and J 1 base; nucleotides not matched to a gene: 11. Germline CDR1 SGHTA, CDR2 FQGTGA. The CDR3 nucleotides read TGTGCCAGCAGCCCGCGTCCTAGCGGTCGTTCCTACAATGAGCAGTTCTTC. It codes for CASSPRPSGRSYNEQFF.

CDR3 nucleotides: TGTGCCAGCAGTCCCCAGACTAGTGTGTGGCAAGAGACCCAGTACTTC. This codes for CASSPQTSVWQETQYF. The chain is built from TRBV27 and TRBJ2-5; tentatively, D is TRBD2 (6 bases). Germline assignment: CDR1 MNHEY and CDR2 SMNVEV (reference sequence). V was pared by 5 bases and J by 2 bases, with 18 bases between. The CDR3 totals 16 residues.

Details on this clone: Other DNA variants within this sample encode the same CDR3. This chain joins TRBV19 and TRBJ2-7; maybe TRBD1 (5 bases). Germline V CDR1 and CDR2: LNHDA, SQIVND (reference sequence). There are 14 residues in the CDR3. The ends were cut back, 7 bases at V and 3 bases at J, with 16 bases in the middle. The CDR3 DNA sequence: TGTGCCAGTACGCCAGGGCAGGGTGGCTACGAGCAGTACTTC. Its translation is CASTPGQGGYEQYF.

The rearrangement links TRBV25-1 to TRBJ1-5; D is unresolved. Per germline, CDR1 MGHDK and CDR2 SYGVNS. CDR3 length: 14 residues. Trimming shortened V by 3 bases and J by 3 bases, and 9 bases separated the two germline ends. CDR3 in amino acids: CASSDLLNNQPQHF. The CDR3 bases are TGTGCCAGCAGTGACCTGCTAAACAATCAGCCCCAGCATTTT.

The CDR3 bases are TGTGCCAGCACTGGGGAGGGGGCTGAAGCTTTCTTT. It codes for CASTGEGAEAFF. V usage is TRBV2 and J usage is TRBJ1-1; perhaps TRBD1 as D (6 bases). The CDR3 length is 12 residues. The ends were cut back, 7 bases at V and 6 bases at J, with 12 bases in the middle. Germline V lookup: CDR1 SNHLY, CDR2 FYNNEI.

V usage is TRBV9 and J usage is TRBJ2-3; 8 bases line up with TRBD2. The V gene end was trimmed by 0 bases and the J gene end by 6 bases; junction bases not matched to a gene: 6. In germline, CDR1 is SGDLS, CDR2 YYNGEE. The CDR3 runs to 15 residues. The CDR3 here is CASSVGAGAGDTQYF. The CDR3, as DNA: TGTGCCAGCAGCGTAGGAGCGGGAGCGGGGGATACGCAGTATTTT.

The genes are TRBV2 and TRBJ2-7, with 7 positions matching TRBD1. CDR1 is SNHLY, CDR2 FYNNEI, per germline. This CDR3 has 13 residues. Germline trimming cut 6 bases from V and 0 bases from J; bases unmatched to any gene: 2. CDR3 residues: CASRDRSSYEQYF. The DNA of the CDR3 is TGTGCCAGCAGGGACAGGAGCTCCTACGAGCAGTACTTC.

This clone occurred once. V and J are TRBV13 and TRBJ1-2; D unclear. This CDR3 contains 13 residues. Trimming stripped 5 bases from V and 2 bases from J, with 9 bases between. Germline V gene sequence: CDR1 PRHDT, CDR2 FYEKMQ (reference sequence). CDR3: CASSEQSNYGYTF. In DNA, the CDR3 is TGTGCCAGCAGCGAACAGAGCAACTATGGCTACACCTTC.

This chain joins TRBV2 and TRBJ2-7, with TRBD1 matching over 9 bases. The CDR3 extends over 16 amino acids. V gave up 1 base and J gave up 3 bases; unmatched junction bases: 7. CDR1 is SNHLY and CDR2 is FYNNEI in the germline V gene. CDR3 nucleotides: TGTGCCAGCAGTGAAGGGCCGGGACAGGGTATCTACGAGCAGTACTTC. Translation gives CASSEGPGQGIYEQYF.

The chain carries TRBV5-1 and TRBJ2-1, with TRBD2 identical over 7 bases. This CDR3 is built from 15 residues. Unmatched junction bases numbered 7, after V lost 0 bases and J lost 7 bases. Germline loops: CDR1 SGHRS, CDR2 YFSETQ. The CDR3 region is CASSLGSPGGNEQFF. The DNA for the CDR3 is TGCGCCAGCAGCTTGGGGTCCCCCGGGGGGAATGAGCAGTTCTTC.

A word on this clone: The same CDR3 arises from other DNA sequences in this sample as well. The V call is TRBV28, the J call TRBJ1-1; D gene uncertain. Trimming took off 2 bases at V and 1 base at J, with 5 bases between the two ends. Germline CDR1 MDHEN, CDR2 SYDVKM. The CDR3 is 13 amino acids. This chain's CDR3 is CASSLIENTEAFF. For the CDR3, the DNA is TGTGCCAGCAGTTTAATAGAGAACACTGAAGCTTTCTTT.